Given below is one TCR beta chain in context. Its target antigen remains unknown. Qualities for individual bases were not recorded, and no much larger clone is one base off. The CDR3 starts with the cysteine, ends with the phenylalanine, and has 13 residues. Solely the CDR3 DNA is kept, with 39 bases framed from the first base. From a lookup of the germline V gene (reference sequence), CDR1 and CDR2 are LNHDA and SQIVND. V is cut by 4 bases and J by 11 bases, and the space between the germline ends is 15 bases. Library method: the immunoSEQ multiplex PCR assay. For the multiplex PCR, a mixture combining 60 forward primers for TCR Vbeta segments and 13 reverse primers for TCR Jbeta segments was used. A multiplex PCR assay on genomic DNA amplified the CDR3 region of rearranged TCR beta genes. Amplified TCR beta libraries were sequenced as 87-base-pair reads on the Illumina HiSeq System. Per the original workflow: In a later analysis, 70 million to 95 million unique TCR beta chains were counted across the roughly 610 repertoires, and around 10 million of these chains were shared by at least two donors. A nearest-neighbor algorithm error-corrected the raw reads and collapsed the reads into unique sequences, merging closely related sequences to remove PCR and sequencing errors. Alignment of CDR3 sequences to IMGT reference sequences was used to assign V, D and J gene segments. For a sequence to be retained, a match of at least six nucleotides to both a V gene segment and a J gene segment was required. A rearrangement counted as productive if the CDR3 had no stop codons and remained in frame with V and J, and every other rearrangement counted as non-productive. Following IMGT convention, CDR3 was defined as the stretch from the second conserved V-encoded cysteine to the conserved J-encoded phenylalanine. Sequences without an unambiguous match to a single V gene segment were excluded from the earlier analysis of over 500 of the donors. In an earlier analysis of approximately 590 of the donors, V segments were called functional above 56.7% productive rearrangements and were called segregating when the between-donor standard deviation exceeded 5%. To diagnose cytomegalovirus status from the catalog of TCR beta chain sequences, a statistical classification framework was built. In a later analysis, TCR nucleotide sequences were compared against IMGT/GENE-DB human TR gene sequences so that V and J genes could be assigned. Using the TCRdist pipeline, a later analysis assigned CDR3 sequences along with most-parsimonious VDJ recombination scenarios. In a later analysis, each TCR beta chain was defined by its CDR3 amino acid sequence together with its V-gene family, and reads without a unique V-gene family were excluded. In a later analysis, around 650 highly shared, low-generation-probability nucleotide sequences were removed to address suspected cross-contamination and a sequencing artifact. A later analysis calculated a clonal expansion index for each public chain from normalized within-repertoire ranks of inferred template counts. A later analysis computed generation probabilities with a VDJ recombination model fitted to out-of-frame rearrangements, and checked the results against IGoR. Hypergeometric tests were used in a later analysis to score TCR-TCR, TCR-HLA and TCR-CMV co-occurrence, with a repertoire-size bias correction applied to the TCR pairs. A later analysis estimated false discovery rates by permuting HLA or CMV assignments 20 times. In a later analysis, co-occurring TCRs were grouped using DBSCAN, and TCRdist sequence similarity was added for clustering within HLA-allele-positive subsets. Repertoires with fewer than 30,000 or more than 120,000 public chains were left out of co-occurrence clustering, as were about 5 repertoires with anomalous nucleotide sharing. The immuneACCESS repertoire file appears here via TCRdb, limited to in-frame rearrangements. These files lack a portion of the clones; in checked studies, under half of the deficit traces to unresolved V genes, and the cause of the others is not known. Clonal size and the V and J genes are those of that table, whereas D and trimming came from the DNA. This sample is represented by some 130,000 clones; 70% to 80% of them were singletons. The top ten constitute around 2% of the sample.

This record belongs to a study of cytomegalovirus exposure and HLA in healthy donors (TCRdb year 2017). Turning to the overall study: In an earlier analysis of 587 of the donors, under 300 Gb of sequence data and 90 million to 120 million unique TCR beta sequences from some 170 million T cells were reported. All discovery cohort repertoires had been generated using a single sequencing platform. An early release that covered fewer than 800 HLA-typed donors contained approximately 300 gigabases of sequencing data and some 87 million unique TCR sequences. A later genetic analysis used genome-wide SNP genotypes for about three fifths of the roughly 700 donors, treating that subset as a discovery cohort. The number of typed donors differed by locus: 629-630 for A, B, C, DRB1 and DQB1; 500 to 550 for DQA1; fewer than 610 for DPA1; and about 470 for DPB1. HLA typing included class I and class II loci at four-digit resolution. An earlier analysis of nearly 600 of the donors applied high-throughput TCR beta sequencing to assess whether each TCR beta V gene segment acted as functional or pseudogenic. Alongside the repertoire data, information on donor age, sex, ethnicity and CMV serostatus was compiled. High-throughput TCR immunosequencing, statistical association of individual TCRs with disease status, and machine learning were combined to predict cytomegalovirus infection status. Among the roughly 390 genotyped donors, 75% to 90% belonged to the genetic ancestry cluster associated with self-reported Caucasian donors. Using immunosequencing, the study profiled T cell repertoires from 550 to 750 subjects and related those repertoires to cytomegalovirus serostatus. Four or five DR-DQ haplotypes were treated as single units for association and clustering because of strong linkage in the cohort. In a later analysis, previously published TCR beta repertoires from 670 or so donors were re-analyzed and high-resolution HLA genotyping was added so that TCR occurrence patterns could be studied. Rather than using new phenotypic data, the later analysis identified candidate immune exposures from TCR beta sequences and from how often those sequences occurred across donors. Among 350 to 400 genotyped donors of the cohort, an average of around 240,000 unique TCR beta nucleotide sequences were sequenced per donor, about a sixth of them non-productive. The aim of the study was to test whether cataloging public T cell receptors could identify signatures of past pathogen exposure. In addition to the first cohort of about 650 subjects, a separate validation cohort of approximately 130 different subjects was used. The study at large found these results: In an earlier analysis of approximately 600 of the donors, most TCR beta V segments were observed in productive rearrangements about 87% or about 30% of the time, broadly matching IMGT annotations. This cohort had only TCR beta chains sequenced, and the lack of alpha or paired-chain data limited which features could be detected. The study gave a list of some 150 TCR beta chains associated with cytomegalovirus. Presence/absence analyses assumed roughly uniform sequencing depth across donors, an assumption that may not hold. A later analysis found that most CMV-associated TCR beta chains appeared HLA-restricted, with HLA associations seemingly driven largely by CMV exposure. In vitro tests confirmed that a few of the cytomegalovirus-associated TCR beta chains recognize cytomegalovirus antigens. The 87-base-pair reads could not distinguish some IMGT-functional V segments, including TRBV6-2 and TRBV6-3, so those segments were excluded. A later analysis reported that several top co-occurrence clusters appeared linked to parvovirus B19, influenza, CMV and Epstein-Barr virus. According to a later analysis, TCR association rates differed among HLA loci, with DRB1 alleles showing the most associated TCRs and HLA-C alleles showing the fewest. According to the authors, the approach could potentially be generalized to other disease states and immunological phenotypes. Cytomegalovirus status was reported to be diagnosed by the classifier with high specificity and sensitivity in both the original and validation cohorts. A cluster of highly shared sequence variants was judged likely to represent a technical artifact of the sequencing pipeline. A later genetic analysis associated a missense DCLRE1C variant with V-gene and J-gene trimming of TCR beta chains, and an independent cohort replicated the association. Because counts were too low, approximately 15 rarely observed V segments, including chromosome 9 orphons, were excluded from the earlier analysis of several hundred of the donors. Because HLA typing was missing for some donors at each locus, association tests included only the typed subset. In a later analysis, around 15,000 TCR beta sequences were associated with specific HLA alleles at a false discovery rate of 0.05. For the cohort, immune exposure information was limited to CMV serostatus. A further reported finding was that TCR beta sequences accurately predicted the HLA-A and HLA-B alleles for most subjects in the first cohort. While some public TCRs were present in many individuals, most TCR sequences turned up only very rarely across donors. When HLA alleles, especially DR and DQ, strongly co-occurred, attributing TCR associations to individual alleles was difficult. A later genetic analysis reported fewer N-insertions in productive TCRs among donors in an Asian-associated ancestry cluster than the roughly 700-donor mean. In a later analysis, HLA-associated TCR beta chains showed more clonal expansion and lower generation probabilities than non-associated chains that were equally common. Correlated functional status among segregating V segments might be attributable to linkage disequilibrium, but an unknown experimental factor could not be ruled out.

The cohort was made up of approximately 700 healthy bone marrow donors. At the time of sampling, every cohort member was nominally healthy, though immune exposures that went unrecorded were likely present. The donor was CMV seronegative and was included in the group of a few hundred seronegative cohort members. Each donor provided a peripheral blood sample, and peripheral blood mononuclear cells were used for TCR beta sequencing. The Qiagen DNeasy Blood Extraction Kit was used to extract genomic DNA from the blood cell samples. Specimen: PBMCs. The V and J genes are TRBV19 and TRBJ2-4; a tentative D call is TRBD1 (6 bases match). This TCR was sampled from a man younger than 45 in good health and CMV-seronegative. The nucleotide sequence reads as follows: TGTGCCAGTAGTACAAGGTCAGGGGACGTTCAGTACTTC. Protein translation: CASSTRSGDVQYF.